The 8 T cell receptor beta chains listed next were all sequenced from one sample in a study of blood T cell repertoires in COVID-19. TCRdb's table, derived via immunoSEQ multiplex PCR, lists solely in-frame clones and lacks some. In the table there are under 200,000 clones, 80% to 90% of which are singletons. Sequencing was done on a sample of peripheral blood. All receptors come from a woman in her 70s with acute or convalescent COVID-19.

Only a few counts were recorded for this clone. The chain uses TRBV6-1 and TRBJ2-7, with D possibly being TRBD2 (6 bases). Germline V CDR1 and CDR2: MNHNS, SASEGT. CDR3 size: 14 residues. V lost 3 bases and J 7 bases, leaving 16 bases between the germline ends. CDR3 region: CASSDRTSWGEQYF. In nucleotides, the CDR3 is TGTGCCAGCAGTGATAGAACTAGCTGGGGGGAGCAGTACTTC.

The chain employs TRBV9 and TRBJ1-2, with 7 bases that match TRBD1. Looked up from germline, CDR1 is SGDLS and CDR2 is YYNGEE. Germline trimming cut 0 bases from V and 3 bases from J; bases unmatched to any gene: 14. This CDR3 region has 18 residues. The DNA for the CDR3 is TGTGCCAGCAGCGTAGAAGGGCGAGGAAGGGGGCCATACTATGGCTACACCTTC. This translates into CASSVEGRGRGPYYGYTF.

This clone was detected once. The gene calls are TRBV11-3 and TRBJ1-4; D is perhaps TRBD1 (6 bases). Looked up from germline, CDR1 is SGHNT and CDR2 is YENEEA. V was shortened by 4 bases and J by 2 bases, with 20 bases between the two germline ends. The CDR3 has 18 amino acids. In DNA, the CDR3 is TGTGCCAGCAGCTCGGACCAACAGGGAAGAGGGACTAATGAAAAACTGTTTTTT. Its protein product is CASSSDQQGRGTNEKLFF.

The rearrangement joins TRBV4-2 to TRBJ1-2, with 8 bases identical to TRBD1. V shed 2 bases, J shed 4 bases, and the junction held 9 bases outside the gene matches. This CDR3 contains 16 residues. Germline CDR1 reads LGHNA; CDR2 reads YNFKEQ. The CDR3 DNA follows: TGTGCCAGCAGCCAACCAGACCCGACAGGGGCCTATGGCTACACCTTC. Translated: CASSQPDPTGAYGYTF.

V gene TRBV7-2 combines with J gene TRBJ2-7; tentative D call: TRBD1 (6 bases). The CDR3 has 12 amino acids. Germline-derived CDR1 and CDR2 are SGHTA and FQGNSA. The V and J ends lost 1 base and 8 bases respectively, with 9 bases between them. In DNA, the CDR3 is TGTGCCAGCAGCTTAGGCCAGGGGAAGCAGTACTTC. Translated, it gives CASSLGQGKQYF.

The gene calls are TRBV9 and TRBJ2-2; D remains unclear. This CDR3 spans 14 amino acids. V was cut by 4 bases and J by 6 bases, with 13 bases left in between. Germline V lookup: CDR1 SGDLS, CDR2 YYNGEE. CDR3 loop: CASSPNSYSGELFF. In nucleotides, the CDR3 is TGTGCCAGCAGCCCAAACAGTTATTCCGGGGAGCTGTTTTTT.

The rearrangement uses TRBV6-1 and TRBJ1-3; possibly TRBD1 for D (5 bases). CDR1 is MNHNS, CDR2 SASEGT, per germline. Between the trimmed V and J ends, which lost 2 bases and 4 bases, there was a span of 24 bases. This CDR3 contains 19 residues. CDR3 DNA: TGTGCCAGCAGTGAATGGGCCAATGGTCCAGGGATGTCCGGAAACACCATATATTTT. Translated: CASSEWANGPGMSGNTIYF.

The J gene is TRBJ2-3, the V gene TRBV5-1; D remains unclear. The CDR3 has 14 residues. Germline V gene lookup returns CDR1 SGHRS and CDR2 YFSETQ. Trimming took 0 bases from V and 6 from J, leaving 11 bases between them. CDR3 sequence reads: CASSLGAKDDTQYF. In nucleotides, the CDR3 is TGCGCCAGCAGCTTGGGGGCTAAAGACGATACGCAGTATTTT.